One T cell receptor (beta chain) is described in this entry. Its target is not known. The sample is drawn from a study of T cell responses to AZD1222 COVID-19 vaccine. The study, taken as a whole, reports: Females outnumbered males among donors, who were mostly white British; clonal diversity was possibly underestimated. Two doses of AZD1222 preceded a rise in Spike-specific TCR breadth and depth.

Sequencing used immunoSEQ multiplex PCR; TCRdb keeps in-frame clones, though not all of them. The data contain some 190,000 clones, roughly 94% of them singletons. CDR1 is SNHLY, CDR2 FYNNEI, per germline. V dropped 4 bases and J dropped 8 bases, with 5 bases sitting between them. The CDR3 totals 10 residues. The receptor comes from an adult who received the MenACWY meningococcal vaccine as a control. The source was peripheral blood, collected 28 days after the second dose of the MenACWY control vaccine. The V call is TRBV2, the J call TRBJ1-2; D is unclear. The CDR3 loop reads CASSGRGYTF. The CDR3 coding sequence is TGTGCCAGCAGTGGTAGGGGCTACACCTTC.